One sample yielded the 26 T cell receptor beta chains listed below, sequenced in a study of control samples from healthy donors and cancer patients. The method was immunoSEQ multiplex PCR; TCRdb's version includes in-frame clones alone and lacks a portion of them. The table lists about 190,000 clones, roughly nine tenths of them singletons. What was sequenced was blood. The receptors derive from a man aged 25-45 years in good health.

V and J are TRBV11-3 and TRBJ1-2; the match to TRBD1 covers 9 bases. Germline V gene lookup returns CDR1 SGHNT and CDR2 YENEEA. V dropped 5 bases and J dropped 4; count of bases not matched to a gene: 2. The CDR3 covers 13 residues. In DNA, the CDR3 is TGTGCCAGCAGCGTGACAGGGGGCTATGGCTACACCTTC. Protein: CASSVTGGYGYTF.

The J gene is TRBJ2-7, the V gene TRBV9; D tentatively reads TRBD1 or TRBD2 (6 bases each). The CDR3 consists of 14 residues. CDR1 and CDR2 from the germline V gene are SGDLS and YYNGEE. The V end lost 4 bases, the J end lost 6 bases, and 17 bases lay between the germline ends. The DNA for the CDR3 is TGTGCCAGCAGCCCGATGACAGGAGGGCGCGAGCAGTACTTC. It translates to CASSPMTGGREQYF.

This clone was detected only a few times. V and J are TRBV7-9 and TRBJ2-1; the D call may be TRBD1 or TRBD2 (5 bases each). Trimming left V 9 bases short and J 5 bases short, with 17 bases between. Germline V gives CDR1 SEHNR, CDR2 FQNEAQ (reference sequence). There are 14 residues in the CDR3. This CDR3 reads CASGAPGRNNEQFF. In DNA form, the CDR3 reads TGTGCCAGTGGGGCCCCGGGAAGGAACAATGAGCAGTTCTTC.

The chain joins TRBV19 to TRBJ1-6; the D is unclear. CDR1 LNHDA and CDR2 SQIVND come from the germline V gene (reference sequence). This CDR3 comprises 14 residues. Trimming took 2 bases from V and 5 from J, leaving 7 bases between them. CDR3 protein: CASSITGNNSPLHF. The CDR3 bases are TGTGCCAGTAGTATAACTGGTAATAATTCACCCCTCCACTTT.

The chain joins TRBV7-9 to TRBJ1-1, with D unclear. Per germline, CDR1 SEHNR and CDR2 FQNEAQ (reference sequence). The length of the CDR3 is 15 residues. V lost 3 bases and J 0 bases, leaving 11 bases between the germline ends. The CDR3 region is CASSFYRGMNTEAFF. For the CDR3, the DNA is TGTGCCAGCAGCTTCTACAGAGGTATGAACACTGAAGCTTTCTTT.

V is TRBV7-2 and J is TRBJ2-7; unclear D gene. The V gene's germline CDR1 is SGHTA and CDR2 FQGNSA. The germline V and J ends were trimmed by 5 bases and 0 bases, with 8 bases remaining between them. The CDR3 has 13 residues. As DNA, the CDR3 is TGTGCCAGCAGCGTTCCGGGCTCCTACGAGCAGTACTTC. It specifies CASSVPGSYEQYF.

The V gene is TRBV2, the J gene TRBJ1-4; D possibly corresponds to TRBD1 (6 bases). V was trimmed by 6 bases and J by 0 bases, leaving 8 bases between them. In germline, CDR1 is SNHLY, CDR2 FYNNEI. This CDR3 is built from 14 residues. CDR3 residues: CASRRTATNEKLFF. In nucleotides, the CDR3 is TGTGCCAGCAGGAGGACAGCAACTAATGAAAAACTGTTTTTT.

This chain connects TRBV25-1 to TRBJ1-1; D uncertain. Per germline, CDR1 MGHDK and CDR2 SYGVNS. Trimming removed 5 bases at V and 4 bases at J, with 14 bases between. This CDR3 spans 14 amino acids. The CDR3 region is CASSRSPVGTEAFF. DNA for the CDR3: TGTGCCAGCAGTCGTTCCCCTGTCGGCACTGAAGCTTTCTTT.

A few counts support this clone. Different DNA sequences within this sample yield the same CDR3. The chain recombines TRBV3-1 (or the pseudogene TRBV3-2) with TRBJ2-3; no firm D call. This CDR3 region has 12 residues. Trimming shortened V by 4 bases and J by 1 base, and 3 bases separated the two germline ends. The germline V gene encodes CDR1 LGHDT and CDR2 YNNKEL (reference sequence). CDR3 coding DNA: TGTGCCAGCAGCCCCGGCACAGATACGCAGTATTTT. It yields the protein CASSPGTDTQYF.

The V gene is TRBV2, the J gene TRBJ1-5; weak D call: TRBD1 (6 bases). Trimming shortened V by 3 bases and J by 1 base, and 16 bases separated the two germline ends. The CDR3 length is 17 residues. Germline V CDR1 and CDR2: SNHLY, FYNNEI. For the CDR3, the DNA is TGTGCCAGCAGTGATGGCAGGGGACTGAGAAGCAATCAGCCCCAGCATTTT. Residues: CASSDGRGLRSNQPQHF.

The chain recombines TRBV27 with TRBJ1-2; a weak D match, TRBD1 (5 bases). Germline V gene sequence: CDR1 MNHEY, CDR2 SMNVEV (reference sequence). The CDR3 contains 14 residues. The V and J ends lost 4 bases and 4 bases respectively, with 13 bases between them. Here the CDR3 DNA reads TGTGCCAGCAGTTATGGCAGGGCCAGCTATGGCTACACCTTC. It translates to CASSYGRASYGYTF.

The chain uses TRBV7-9 and TRBJ2-7, with TRBD2 as a possible D gene (6 bases). Germline values: CDR1 SEHNR, CDR2 FQNEAQ (reference sequence). The ends were cut back, 0 bases at V and 7 bases at J, with 10 bases in the middle. This CDR3 has 13 amino acids. The CDR3, as DNA: TGTGCCAGCAGCTTAGCTTCGGGGGTAGAGCAGTACTTC. The encoded protein is CASSLASGVEQYF.

The chain uses TRBV12-3 or TRBV12-4 and TRBJ2-3, with no clear D. The CDR3 is 12 residues long. Trimming stripped 3 bases from V and 3 bases from J, with 4 bases between. As DNA, the CDR3 is TGTGCCAGCAGTTTTGGTACAGATACGCAGTATTTT. Amino acid sequence: CASSFGTDTQYF.

Regarding this clone: Other DNA variants within this sample encode the same CDR3. V is TRBV2 and J is TRBJ1-2; 8 nucleotides match TRBD1. Germline CDR1 is SNHLY and CDR2 is FYNNEI. This CDR3 region has 14 residues. V was clipped by 8 bases and J by 8 bases; unmatched bases: 13. The CDR3 reads CASEEGQGALGYTF. The CDR3 DNA sequence: TGTGCCAGCGAAGAGGGGCAGGGGGCGCTGGGCTACACCTTC.

The chain employs TRBV5-6 and TRBJ2-3; perhaps D is TRBD1 or TRBD2 (5 bases each). Germline CDR1 and CDR2: SGHDT and YYEEEE. The length of the CDR3 is 14 residues. V dropped 2 bases and J dropped 3 bases, with 10 bases sitting between them. This CDR3 reads CASSFEGSTDTQYF. The CDR3 DNA sequence: TGTGCCAGCAGCTTCGAGGGGAGTACAGATACGCAGTATTTT. Full variable domain (rest looked up from reference TRBV5-6 and TRBJ2-3): DAGVTQSPTHLIKTRGQQVTLRCSPKSGHDTVSWYQQALGQGPQFIFQYYEEEERQRGNFPDRFSGHQFPNYSSELNVNALLLGDSALYLCASSFEGSTDTQYFGPGTRLTVL.

The chain links TRBV5-1 to TRBJ2-4; the D gene could be TRBD1 or TRBD2 (5 bases each). This CDR3 is 14 amino acids long. V shed 0 bases and J shed 8 bases, with 12 bases lying between them. Germline V gene sequence: CDR1 SGHRS, CDR2 YFSETQ. The CDR3 region has the DNA TGCGCCAGCAGCTTGGAATGGGGGAGTGACATTCAGTACTTC. Protein product: CASSLEWGSDIQYF.

The genes are TRBV5-1 and TRBJ2-7; D remains ambiguous. The CDR3 loop spans 15 amino acids. The V end lost 0 bases, the J end lost 0 bases, and 10 bases lay between the germline ends. Germline V gives CDR1 SGHRS, CDR2 YFSETQ. CDR3 amino acids: CASSLALSNSYEQYF. The CDR3 nucleotides read TGCGCCAGCAGCTTGGCACTCAGTAACTCCTACGAGCAGTACTTC.

This clone was seen only once. The chain recombines TRBV19 with TRBJ1-1, with D perhaps matching TRBD1 (5 bases). The CDR3 length is 15 residues. Germline lookup yields CDR1 LNHDA and CDR2 SQIVND (reference sequence). V was pared by 6 bases and J by 1 base, with 15 bases between. CDR3 in amino acids: CASSQTGRGNTEAFF. In nucleotides, the CDR3 is TGTGCCAGTAGCCAAACGGGACGGGGGAACACTGAAGCTTTCTTT.

Only one count was recorded for this clone. The chain is built from TRBV11-2 and TRBJ2-1, with a tentative D call TRBD2 (5 bases). CDR3 size: 15 residues. Germline loops: CDR1 SGHAT, CDR2 FQNNGV. Trimming cost V 0 bases and J 8 bases, with 14 bases left between them. In nucleotides, the CDR3 is TGTGCCAGCAGCTTAGATCCGGGGTTTCGTTATGAGCAGTTCTTC. This encodes CASSLDPGFRYEQFF.

This chain uses TRBV6-5 with TRBJ2-6; D not certain. This CDR3 region has 12 residues. The germline gives CDR1 MNHEY, CDR2 SVGAGI. Between the trimmed V and J ends, which lost 8 bases and 4 bases, there was a span of 6 bases. DNA for the CDR3: TGTGCCAGCTCGCCAGGGGCCAACGTCCTGACTTTC. Amino acids: CASSPGANVLTF.

The chain carries TRBV9 and TRBJ2-6; D is unresolved. Trimming took 4 bases from V and 0 from J, leaving 11 bases between them. The CDR3 runs 16 residues. Germline lookup yields CDR1 SGDLS and CDR2 YYNGEE. CDR3 protein: CASSPEALSGANVLTF. In nucleotides, the CDR3 is TGTGCCAGCAGCCCAGAAGCCCTCTCTGGGGCCAACGTCCTGACTTTC.

The chain employs TRBV7-6 and TRBJ2-6; D perhaps matches TRBD1 (6 bases). Germline assignment: CDR1 SGHVS and CDR2 FNYEAQ. The germline V and J ends were trimmed by 0 bases and 2 bases, with 8 bases remaining between them. The CDR3 sequence is 16 residues long. CDR3 sequence: CASSLAGGAGANVLTF. CDR3 DNA sequence: TGTGCCAGCAGCTTAGCTGGGGGCGCTGGGGCCAACGTCCTGACTTTC.

This chain joins TRBV3-1 (or the pseudogene TRBV3-2) and TRBJ1-1; D call uncertain. V was trimmed by 1 base and J by 2 bases, leaving 5 bases between them. This CDR3 region has 13 residues. Germline loops: CDR1 LGHDT, CDR2 YNNKEL (reference sequence). The CDR3, as DNA: TGTGCCAGCAGCCAAGTGGGTAACACTGAAGCTTTCTTT. This codes for CASSQVGNTEAFF.

V and J are TRBV5-1 and TRBJ2-3, with no clear D. From germline, CDR1 is SGHRS and CDR2 YFSETQ. The germline V and J ends were trimmed by 0 bases and 5 bases, with 7 bases remaining between them. This CDR3 contains 13 residues. The CDR3 region has the DNA TGCGCCAGCAGCTTGGCCGCAGGAGATACGCAGTATTTT. Residues: CASSLAAGDTQYF. The variable domain in full, completed from reference TRBV5-1 and TRBJ2-3, reads KAGVTQTPRYLIKTRGQQVTLSCSPISGHRSVSWYQQTPGQGLQFLFEYFSETQRNKGNFPGRFSGRQFSNSRSEMNVSTLELGDSALYLCASSLAAGDTQYFGPGTRLTVL.

The CDR3 DNA reads as TGTGCCAGCAGCGGGGGACCGTCTGCAGCTAACTATGGCTACACCTTC. Translating gives CASSGGPSAANYGYTF. The V gene is TRBV5-4, the J gene TRBJ1-2; D possibly corresponds to TRBD1 (5 bases). The CDR3 extends over 16 amino acids. V lost 4 bases and J 0 bases, leaving 16 bases between the germline ends. CDR1 is SGHNT and CDR2 is YYREEE in the germline V gene (reference sequence).

This chain connects TRBV18 to TRBJ1-4; perhaps TRBD1 as D (6 bases). V was clipped by 6 bases and J by 5 bases, with 10 bases between them. This CDR3 spans 13 amino acids. The germline gives CDR1 KGHSH, CDR2 LQKENI. The CDR3 DNA follows: TGTGCCAGCTCGGACAGTCCAAATGAAAAACTGTTTTTT. Protein: CASSDSPNEKLFF.